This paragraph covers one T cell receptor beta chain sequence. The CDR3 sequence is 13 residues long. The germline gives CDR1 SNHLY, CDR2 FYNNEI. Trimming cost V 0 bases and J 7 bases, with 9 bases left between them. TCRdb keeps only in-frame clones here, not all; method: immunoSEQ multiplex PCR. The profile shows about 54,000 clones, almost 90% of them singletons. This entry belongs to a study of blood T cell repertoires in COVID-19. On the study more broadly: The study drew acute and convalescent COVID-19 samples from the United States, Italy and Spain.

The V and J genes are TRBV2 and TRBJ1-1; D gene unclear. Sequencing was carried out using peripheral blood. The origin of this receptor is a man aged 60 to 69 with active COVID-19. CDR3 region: CASSEAAGFEAFF. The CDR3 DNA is TGTGCCAGCAGTGAAGCCGCGGGGTTTGAAGCTTTCTTT. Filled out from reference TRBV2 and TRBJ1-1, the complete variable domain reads EPEVTQTPSHQVTQMGQEVILRCVPISNHLYFYWYRQILGQKVEFLVSFYNNEISEKSEIFDDQFSVERPDGSNFTLKIRSTKLEDSAMYFCASSEAAGFEAFFGQGTRLTVV.